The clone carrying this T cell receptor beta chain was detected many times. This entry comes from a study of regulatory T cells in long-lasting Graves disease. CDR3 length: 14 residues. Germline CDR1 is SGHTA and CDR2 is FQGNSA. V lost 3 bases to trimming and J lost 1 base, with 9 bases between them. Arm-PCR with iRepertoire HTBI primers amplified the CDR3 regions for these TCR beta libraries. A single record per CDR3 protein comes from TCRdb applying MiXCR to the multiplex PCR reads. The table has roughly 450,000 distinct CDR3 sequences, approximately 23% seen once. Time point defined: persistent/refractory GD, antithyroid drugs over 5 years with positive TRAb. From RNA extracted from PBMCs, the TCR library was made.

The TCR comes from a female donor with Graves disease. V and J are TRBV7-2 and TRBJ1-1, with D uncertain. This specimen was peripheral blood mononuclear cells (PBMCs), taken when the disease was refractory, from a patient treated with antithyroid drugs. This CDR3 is CASSLSPGNTEAFF. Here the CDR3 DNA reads TGTGCCAGCAGCTTGTCCCCGGGGAACACTGAAGCTTTCTTT.